This TCR beta chain was sequenced for a study of beta chain features in type 1 diabetes. About the research overall: In age, gender and cell yields, patients were similar to healthy donors.

Stem cell-like memory, regulatory, central memory and naive CD4+ cells were sorted via CD45RO/CCR7/CD25/CD127/CD95/CD27. Regarding this clone: Its antigen is as yet unknown.

Expressed TCRB transcripts got sequenced, as all isolated RNA was reverse transcribed. Sequencing used immunoSEQ multiplex PCR; TCRdb keeps in-frame clones, though not all of them. This sample has hundreds of thousands of clones; approximately 28% occur once, and the top ten carry about 0.065%. Germline CDR1 is KGHSH and CDR2 is LQKENI. V was cut by 8 bases and J by 0 bases, with 17 bases left in between. The CDR3 runs to 15 residues. Study conclusions and caveats: Compared with healthy donors, patients appeared to share more similar naive, central memory and regulatory TCRB repertoires. More deletions and fewer insertions at VDJ junctions were seen in type 1 diabetes patients.

V usage is TRBV18 and J usage is TRBJ2-7; the D gene is possibly TRBD1 (5 bases). The specimen was naive CD4+ T cells from blood. The receptor was derived from a young man in good health. The CDR3 bases are TGTGCCAGCAATCCCGCGGTGGGGCCCTCCTACGAGCAGTACTTC. It translates to CASNPAVGPSYEQYF.